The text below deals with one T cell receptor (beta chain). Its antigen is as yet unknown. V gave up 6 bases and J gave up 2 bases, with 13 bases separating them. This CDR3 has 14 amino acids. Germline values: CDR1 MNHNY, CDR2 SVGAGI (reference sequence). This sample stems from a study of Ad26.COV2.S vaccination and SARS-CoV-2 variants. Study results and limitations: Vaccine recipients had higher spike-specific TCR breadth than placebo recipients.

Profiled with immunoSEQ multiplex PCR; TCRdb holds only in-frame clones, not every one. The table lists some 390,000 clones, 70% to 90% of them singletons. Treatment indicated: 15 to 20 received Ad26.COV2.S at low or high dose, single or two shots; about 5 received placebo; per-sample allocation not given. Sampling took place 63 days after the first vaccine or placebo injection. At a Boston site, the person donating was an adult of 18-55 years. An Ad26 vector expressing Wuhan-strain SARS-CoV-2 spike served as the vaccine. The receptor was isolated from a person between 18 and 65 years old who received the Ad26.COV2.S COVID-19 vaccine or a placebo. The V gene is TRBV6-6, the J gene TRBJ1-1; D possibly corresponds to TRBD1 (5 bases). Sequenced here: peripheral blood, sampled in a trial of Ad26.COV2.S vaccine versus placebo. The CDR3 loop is CASSRQPSNTEAFF. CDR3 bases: TGTGCCAGCAGCAGACAGCCTTCCAACACTGAAGCTTTCTTT.